Listed here are 8 T cell receptor beta chains from one sample, sequenced in a study of CD8 T cells in ankylosing spondylitis. TCRdb independently ran MiXCR on the 5' RACE reads; one entry per CDR3 protein. The table shows fewer than 200,000 distinct CDR3 sequences, with 15% to 20% occurring only once. Sample: blood, either unsorted or a sorted T cell fraction (not recorded which). The receptor source for this set is a male donor aged 10-30 years with ankylosing spondylitis or in good health (not recorded which).

The chain recombines TRBV20-1 with TRBJ2-3, with D unresolved. CDR3 length: 11 residues. The germline gives CDR1 DFQATT, CDR2 SNEGSKA (reference sequence). Trimming took 1 base from V and 6 from J, leaving 5 bases between them. CDR3 amino acids: CSARVPDTQYF. For the CDR3, the DNA is TGCAGTGCTAGAGTGCCGGATACGCAGTATTTT.

This clonotype was counted ten times or more. The chain combines TRBV12-3 or TRBV12-4 with TRBJ1-2; D is unresolved. Trimming cost V 5 bases and J 4 bases, with 11 bases left between them. The CDR3 is 13 residues long. CDR3 coding DNA: TGTGCCAGCAGTCCGTCAGTAGCCTATGGCTACACCTTC. It specifies CASSPSVAYGYTF.

Here the CDR3 DNA reads TGTGCCATCAGTGACGCGGGAGGGCGCTACAATGAGCAGTTCTTC. Protein sequence: CAISDAGGRYNEQFF. The genes are TRBV10-3 and TRBJ2-1, with TRBD2 matching over 9 bases. The CDR3 length is 15 residues. Germline assignment: CDR1 ENHRY and CDR2 SYGVKD. Germline trimming cut 3 bases from V and 3 bases from J; bases unmatched to any gene: 3.

This clonotype was found many times. This rearrangement joins TRBV6-5 to TRBJ2-7, with TRBD2 matching over 7 bases. V shed 5 bases, J shed 3 bases, and the junction held 10 bases outside the gene matches. The CDR3 runs 15 residues. CDR1 and CDR2 from the germline V gene are MNHEY and SVGAGI. CDR3 DNA: TGTGCCAGCAGTCCCCCGGGGGGAAGGCGCTACGAGCAGTACTTC. Amino acid sequence: CASSPPGGRRYEQYF.

This clonotype was counted many times. This chain links TRBV20-1 with TRBJ2-3, with 13 bases aligning to TRBD2. CDR3 length: 14 residues. The germline CDR1 and CDR2 sequences are DFQATT and SNEGSKA (reference sequence). Unmatched junction bases numbered 5, after V lost 7 bases and J lost 4 bases. The CDR3 reads CSVRGLAGADTQYF. Here the CDR3 DNA reads TGCAGTGTCAGAGGACTAGCGGGAGCAGATACGCAGTATTTT.

This clonotype was found many times. CDR3 region: CSVEDRVRSSYEQYF. The CDR3 DNA reads TGCAGCGTTGAAGATCGTGTTAGGAGCTCCTACGAGCAGTACTTC. J is TRBJ2-7 and V is TRBV29-1, with D hard to call. The CDR3 is 15 amino acids. Looked up from germline, CDR1 is SQVTM and CDR2 is ANQGSEA. V lost 0 bases, J lost 0 bases, and 12 bases lay in between.

This rearrangement joins TRBV7-9 to TRBJ2-1; the D gene is possibly TRBD2 (6 bases). The V end was cut by 0 bases, the J end by 2 bases, with 8 bases between. This CDR3 contains 15 residues. Germline assignment: CDR1 SEHNR and CDR2 FQNEAQ (reference sequence). This CDR3 reads CASSLAGLTYNEQFF. The CDR3, as DNA: TGTGCCAGCAGCTTAGCAGGACTAACCTACAATGAGCAGTTCTTC.

This clonotype was seen many times. The chain employs TRBV11-1 and TRBJ2-1, with a tentative D call TRBD2 (6 bases). Germline V gives CDR1 SGHAT, CDR2 FQDESV (reference sequence). The CDR3 covers 14 residues. V shed 4 bases and J shed 9 bases, with 16 bases lying between them. The CDR3 DNA follows: TGTGCCAGCAGCTCTAAACTATGGGGACTTGAGCAGTTCTTC. Residues: CASSSKLWGLEQFF.